One and the same sample provided the 25 T cell receptor beta chains below, sequenced in a study of T cells in Graves' hyperthyroidism and ophthalmopathy. RNA transcripts served as the template for amplifying TCR beta CDR3 regions. The HTBI primer set was used in a first-round RT-PCR of the TCR CDR3. MiXCR, applied by TCRdb to the multiplex PCR reads, yields one record per CDR3 protein. The data hold over 400,000 distinct CDR3 sequences, with 20% to 25% observed a single time. Sequenced: blood. These receptors originate from a woman in her 70s with Graves' ophthalmopathy.

This clonotype was counted a few times. For the CDR3, the DNA is TGTGCCACCAGTGATCCCTTCCCAGGGCAGGGGGTCGAGACCCAGTACTTC. Its translation: CATSDPFPGQGVETQYF. The chain combines TRBV24-1 with TRBJ2-5; TRBD1 matches at 7 bases. Germline-derived CDR1 and CDR2 are KGHDR and SFDVKD. The V and J ends lost 3 bases and 5 bases, in that order; junction bases with no gene match: 14. The CDR3 runs 17 residues.

This clonotype was counted many times. V gene TRBV7-2 combines with J gene TRBJ2-1, with a weak D call TRBD1 (5 bases). Germline CDR1 reads SGHTA; CDR2 reads FQGNSA. The CDR3 extends over 12 amino acids. Trimming removed 5 bases from V and 9 bases from J, with 11 bases in between. The CDR3 here is CASSTQGIEQFF. The CDR3 DNA is TGTGCCAGCAGCACTCAGGGAATTGAGCAGTTCTTC.

The rearrangement uses TRBV28 and TRBJ2-7; a weak D match, TRBD1 (6 bases). Germline V gene data show CDR1 as MDHEN and CDR2 as SYDVKM. Trimming took 5 bases from V and 6 from J, leaving 11 bases between them. This CDR3 is built from 12 residues. In nucleotides, the CDR3 is TGTGCCAGCAGTACTACAGGGATCGAGCAGTACTTC. It translates to CASSTTGIEQYF.

In the case of this clonotype: One end of the junction varies from germline; a read error may be responsible. The chain carries TRBV7-3 and TRBJ2-2, with a weak D call TRBD2 (6 bases). Germline CDR1 and CDR2: SGHTA and FQGTGA. The length of the CDR3 is 16 residues. CDR3 sequence (DNA): TGTGCCAGCAGCTTAACTAGCGGACTTAACACCGGGGAGATGTTTTTT. It is translated as CASSLTSGLNTGEMFF.

V and J are TRBV9 and TRBJ2-2, with a tentative D call TRBD2 (6 bases). Trimming stripped 3 bases from V and 3 bases from J, with 12 bases between. Looked up from germline, CDR1 is SGDLS and CDR2 is YYNGEE. There are 15 residues in the CDR3. CDR3 in DNA: TGTGCCAGCAGCGGTAGCGGAAACTACACCGGGGAGCTGTTTTTT. The encoded protein is CASSGSGNYTGELFF.

The chain joins TRBV6-1 to TRBJ2-2, with TRBD1 as a possible D gene (6 bases). This CDR3 region has 15 residues. Trimming shortened V by 8 bases and J by 1 base, and 14 bases separated the two germline ends. Germline V gene lookup returns CDR1 MNHNS and CDR2 SASEGT. The CDR3 here is CASARRDKNTGELFF. The CDR3 DNA reads as TGTGCCAGCGCGCGTAGGGACAAGAACACCGGGGAGCTGTTTTTT.

The V and J genes are TRBV9 and TRBJ2-5; TRBD2 matches 13 bases. The CDR3 has 16 residues. CDR1 SGDLS and CDR2 YYNGEE come from the germline V gene. J was trimmed by 4 bases and V by 3 bases; bases with no gene match: 6. The CDR3 nucleotides are TGTGCCAGCAGCGCAGGGGGACTAGCGGGACGAGAGACCCAGTACTTC. Its translation is CASSAGGLAGRETQYF.

The gene calls are TRBV5-5 and TRBJ2-7; TRBD2 is a possible D gene (6 bases). V lost 1 base and J lost 2, with 16 bases in between. This CDR3 is 16 amino acids long. Germline loops: CDR1 SGHKS, CDR2 YYEKEE (reference sequence). The CDR3 nucleotides read TGTGCCAGCAGCTTGTCCGGGACTGCAGAAACCTACGAGCAGTACTTC. It yields the protein CASSLSGTAETYEQYF.

The chain carries TRBV7-9 and TRBJ2-1; the match to TRBD1 covers 9 bases. Germline loops: CDR1 SEHNR, CDR2 FQNEAQ (reference sequence). V trimming: 5 bases; J trimming: 6 bases; junction bases outside the gene matches: 8. The CDR3 is made up of 15 amino acids. This chain's CDR3 is CASSLGTGLANEQFF. The CDR3 bases are TGTGCCAGCAGCCTCGGGACAGGGCTTGCCAATGAGCAGTTCTTC.

This clonotype was observed a handful of times. This CDR3 is CSATLELKVGVNQPQHF. The CDR3 DNA reads as TGCAGTGCTACCCTCGAATTGAAAGTCGGTGTCAATCAGCCCCAGCATTTT. This chain connects TRBV20-1 to TRBJ1-5, with D hard to call. The germline V gene has CDR1 DFQATT and CDR2 SNEGSKA (reference sequence). The CDR3 contains 17 residues. V lost 4 bases, J lost 3 bases, and 22 bases lay in between.

J is TRBJ2-2 and V is TRBV4-1; 7 bases line up with TRBD1. After removal of 2 bases from V and 5 bases from J, the junction contained 8 bases not matched to a gene. This CDR3 is 16 amino acids long. Germline V gene sequence: CDR1 MGHRA, CDR2 YSYEKL. The CDR3 reads CASSQFAAGGTGELFF. CDR3 nucleotides: TGCGCCAGCAGCCAATTCGCCGCAGGGGGTACCGGGGAGCTGTTTTTT.

Turning to this clonotype: The DNA is left out, because the CDR3 cannot be placed on it with certainty; the CDR3 is given as TCRdb lists it. The chain combines TRBV29-1 with TRBJ2-2. The CDR3 length is 11 residues, termini included. Germline assignment: CDR1 SQVTM and CDR2 ANQGSEA. CDR3 in amino acids: CSVSTPGSCFF.

This chain connects TRBV18 to TRBJ2-1; maybe TRBD1 (6 bases). Germline assignment: CDR1 KGHSH and CDR2 LQKENI. This CDR3 contains 15 residues. Trimming cost V 4 bases and J 4 bases, with 14 bases left between them. The CDR3 loop reads CASSLDKGVYNEQFF. The CDR3 nucleotides read TGTGCCAGCTCACTGGACAAGGGGGTTTACAATGAGCAGTTCTTC.

At least ten counts were recorded for this clonotype. CDR3 sequence reads: CASSVQLAANTGELFF. The CDR3 nucleotides read TGCGCCAGCAGCGTTCAACTAGCCGCGAACACCGGGGAGCTGTTTTTT. The chain is built from TRBV5-1 and TRBJ2-2; D is possibly TRBD2 (6 bases). CDR3 length equals 16 residues. Trimming took 4 bases from V and 0 from J, leaving 13 bases between them. The germline V gene has CDR1 SGHRS and CDR2 YFSETQ.

The V and J genes are TRBV4-1 and TRBJ2-1; unclear D gene. The germline V gene has CDR1 MGHRA and CDR2 YSYEKL. Trimming shortened V by 4 bases and J by 5 bases, and 15 bases separated the two germline ends. This CDR3 region has 15 residues. CDR3 nucleotides: TGCGCCAGCAGCCCTAGAGTCACACTTAACAATGAGCAGTTCTTC. It yields the protein CASSPRVTLNNEQFF.

This clonotype was seen a handful of times. In DNA, the CDR3 is TGTGCCAGCAGCGTGGGATTGATGAGGACCTACGAGCAGTACTTC. It is translated as CASSVGLMRTYEQYF. This rearrangement joins TRBV5-6 to TRBJ2-7; D uncertain. Germline V CDR1 and CDR2: SGHDT, YYEEEE. The ends were cut back, 4 bases at V and 2 bases at J, with 16 bases in the middle. The CDR3 totals 15 residues.

This clonotype has at least ten counts. The chain combines TRBV12-3 or TRBV12-4 with TRBJ2-5, with 8 bases lining up with TRBD2. The length of the CDR3 is 14 residues. The V gene end was trimmed by 6 bases and the J gene end by 4 bases; junction bases not matched to a gene: 7. This chain's CDR3 is CASSPGLARETQYF. The DNA for the CDR3 is TGTGCCAGCAGCCCTGGACTAGCAAGAGAGACCCAGTACTTC.

This clonotype has more than one count but fewer than ten. The chain recombines TRBV7-8 with TRBJ2-4; D perhaps matches TRBD1 (5 bases). Trimming took off 1 base at V and 3 bases at J, with 7 bases between the two ends. The CDR3 loop spans 14 amino acids. Germline-derived CDR1 and CDR2 are SGHVS and FQNEAQ. The CDR3 nucleotides are TGTGCCAGCAGCTTAGTAGGGGACAAAAACATTCAGTACTTC. Translation gives CASSLVGDKNIQYF.

This clonotype appeared a few times. CDR3: CAWSGGRGPYEQYF. The CDR3 nucleotides are TGTGCCTGGAGTGGAGGCAGGGGCCCGTACGAGCAGTACTTC. The chain recombines TRBV30 with TRBJ2-7; D possibly corresponds to TRBD1 (6 bases). The CDR3 consists of 14 residues. The germline V and J ends were trimmed by 1 base and 4 bases, with 14 bases remaining between them. Germline V gene sequence: CDR1 GTSNPN, CDR2 SVGIG (reference sequence).

This clonotype appeared a few times. J is TRBJ2-3 and V is TRBV5-1, with D tentatively TRBD2 (6 bases). The CDR3 is 16 residues long. Trimming removed 1 base at V and 0 bases at J, with 12 bases between. The germline V gene has CDR1 SGHRS and CDR2 YFSETQ. DNA for the CDR3: TGCGCCAGCAGCTTGCCCGGGGGAACTAGCACAGATACGCAGTATTTT. Protein: CASSLPGGTSTDTQYF.

The gene calls are TRBV19 and TRBJ2-2; TRBD1 agrees at 7 bases. The CDR3 has 14 residues. Germline V gives CDR1 LNHDA, CDR2 SQIVND (reference sequence). Trimming cost V 6 bases and J 5 bases; bases outside gene matches: 6. In DNA form, the CDR3 reads TGTGCCAGTAGATGGACAGGAAAAACCGGGGAGCTGTTTTTT. It specifies CASRWTGKTGELFF.

V gene TRBV5-6 combines with J gene TRBJ2-1; 11 bases fit TRBD2. Germline loops: CDR1 SGHDT, CDR2 YYEEEE. CDR3 size: 15 residues. V shed 5 bases and J 4 bases; nucleotides not matched to a gene: 5. DNA of the CDR3: TGTGCCAGCAGGGACGGGACTAGCGGATACAATGAGCAGTTCTTC. This encodes CASRDGTSGYNEQFF.

The table lists this clonotype with many counts. The CDR3 here is CASSQIQGLEQYF. The CDR3 DNA is TGTGCCAGCAGTCAAATACAGGGTCTCGAGCAGTACTTC. The rearrangement links TRBV28 to TRBJ2-7, with a weak D call TRBD1 (6 bases). Germline V gene sequence: CDR1 MDHEN, CDR2 SYDVKM. Deletions cut 5 bases from V and 6 bases from J, with 14 bases between. The CDR3 is 13 amino acids.

There are many counts of this clonotype. The CDR3 DNA reads as TGTGCCAGCAGTTTAAGTGGGACTAGCACAGATACGCAGTATTTT. It yields the protein CASSLSGTSTDTQYF. The chain couples TRBV12-3 or TRBV12-4 to TRBJ2-3; D may be TRBD2 (6 bases). The CDR3 is 15 residues long. V dropped 2 bases and J dropped 0 bases, with 9 bases sitting between them.

The chain employs TRBV19 and TRBJ2-7, with 9 bases that match TRBD1. The CDR3 has 13 amino acids. V was pared by 4 bases and J by 6 bases, with 4 bases of the junction left unmatched. Germline V gene lookup returns CDR1 LNHDA and CDR2 SQIVND (reference sequence). The chain's CDR3 is CASSTPDRGEQYF. CDR3 sequence (DNA): TGTGCCAGTAGTACCCCGGACAGGGGCGAGCAGTACTTC.